This T cell receptor beta chain derives from a study of T cell clonotyping in hematopoietic cell transplantation. Study-wide results and limits: Graft donor and pretransplant recipient Inverse Simpson Index values predicted broader posttransplant TCR diversity. At the given depth, recipient repertoires were over 95% de novo clonotypes. No sorting was done, leaving CD4 and CD8 contributions mixed.

The data were produced by immunoSEQ multiplex PCR, yet TCRdb's version contains in-frame clones alone and is incomplete. The data show about 12,000 clones, around 74% seen once. The germline V gene encodes CDR1 KGHSH and CDR2 LQKENI. V shed 1 base, J shed 7 bases, and the junction held 5 bases outside the gene matches. The CDR3 is 15 residues long. On this clone itself: Its specificity is not known.

This receptor was identified in a male patient aged 60-69 years who had an allogeneic stem cell transplant from an unrelated donor, so the T cells may come from the graft donor. Some clones in this sample may be carry-over from other donors' samples. The rearrangement joins TRBV18 to TRBJ1-5; 9 bases map to TRBD1. The specimen was peripheral blood mononuclear cells, collected 180 days after allogeneic stem cell transplant. The CDR3 here is CASSPQGQGYQPQHF. The CDR3, as DNA: TGTGCCAGCTCACCACAAGGACAGGGGTACCAGCCCCAGCATTTT. The whole variable domain, remainder taken from reference TRBV18 and TRBJ1-5, is NAGVMQNPRHLVRRRGQEARLRCSPMKGHSHVYWYRQLPEEGLKFMVYLQKENIIDESGMPKERFSAEFPKEGPSILRIQQVVRGDSAAYFCASSPQGQGYQPQHFGDGTRLSIL.